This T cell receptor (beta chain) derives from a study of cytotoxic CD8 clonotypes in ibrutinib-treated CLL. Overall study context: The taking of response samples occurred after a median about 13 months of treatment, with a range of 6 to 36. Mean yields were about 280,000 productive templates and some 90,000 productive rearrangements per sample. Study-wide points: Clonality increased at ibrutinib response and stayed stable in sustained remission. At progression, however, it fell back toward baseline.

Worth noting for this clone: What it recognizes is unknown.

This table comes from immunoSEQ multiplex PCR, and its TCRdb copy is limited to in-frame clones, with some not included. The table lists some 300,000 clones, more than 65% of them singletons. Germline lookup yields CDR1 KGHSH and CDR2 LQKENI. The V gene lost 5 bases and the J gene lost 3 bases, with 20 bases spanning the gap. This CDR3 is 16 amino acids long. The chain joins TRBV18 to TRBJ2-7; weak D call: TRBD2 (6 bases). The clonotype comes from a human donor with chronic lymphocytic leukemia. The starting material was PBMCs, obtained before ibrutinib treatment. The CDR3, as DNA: TGTGCCAGCTCAGTCTTAGCGGCCCCCTTTGTCTACGAGCAGTACTTC. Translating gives CASSVLAAPFVYEQYF.